The 6 T cell receptor beta chains in this list originate from one sample, sequenced in a study of T cell responses to AZD1222 COVID-19 vaccine. Libraries were prepared by immunoSEQ multiplex PCR; TCRdb keeps only in-frame clonotypes and omits some of them. Of about 85,000 clones listed, 80% to 90% are singletons. Specimen: peripheral blood, collected on day 0 of AZD1222 vaccination. These receptors were taken from an adult in good health.

The chain links TRBV12-3 or TRBV12-4 to TRBJ1-2; the D is unclear. Deletions cut 3 bases from V and 2 bases from J, with 7 bases between. The CDR3 totals 13 residues. The CDR3: CASSLTRNYGYTF. In DNA, the CDR3 is TGTGCCAGCAGTTTGACACGGAACTATGGCTACACCTTC.

DNA of the CDR3: TGTGCCAGCTCGCCTTTTACAACAGGGGGCAAGGGAACTGAAGCTTTCTTT. As protein: CASSPFTTGGKGTEAFF. The V call is TRBV18, the J call TRBJ1-1; 9 nucleotides agree with TRBD1. Germline V lookup: CDR1 KGHSH, CDR2 LQKENI. The CDR3 sequence is 17 residues long. Trimming at V came to 6 bases and at J to 5 bases, leaving 16 bases not matched to a gene. Full variable domain (remainder filled in from reference TRBV18 and TRBJ1-1): NAGVMQNPRHLVRRRGQEARLRCSPMKGHSHVYWYRQLPEEGLKFMVYLQKENIIDESGMPKERFSAEFPKEGPSILRIQQVVRGDSAAYFCASSPFTTGGKGTEAFFGQGTRLTVV.

This clone was recorded many times. The chain links TRBV27 to TRBJ1-5, with D perhaps matching TRBD1 (5 bases). V lost 8 bases to trimming and J lost 4 bases, with 18 bases between them. The CDR3 runs 15 residues. CDR1 is MNHEY, CDR2 SMNVEV, per germline (reference sequence). DNA of the CDR3: TGTGCCAGCTCTACTATCGGGGCGAGGAATCAGCCCCAGCATTTT. Amino acid sequence: CASSTIGARNQPQHF.

This clone was recorded a few times. The chain's CDR3 is CAWSRDNDYGYTF. For the CDR3, the DNA is TGTGCCTGGAGTCGGGACAATGACTATGGCTACACCTTC. This chain links TRBV30 with TRBJ1-2; possible D gene TRBD1, 6 bases. CDR1 and CDR2 (germline): GTSNPN, SVGIG (reference sequence). The CDR3 totals 13 residues. V dropped 2 bases and J dropped 3 bases, with 10 bases sitting between them.

This clone was seen only a few times. The genes are TRBV5-1 and TRBJ1-1; D unresolved. Germline V gene lookup returns CDR1 SGHRS and CDR2 YFSETQ. This CDR3 is built from 15 residues. The V end was cut by 0 bases, the J end by 1 base, with 10 bases between. The CDR3 loop is CASSLDPSPNTEAFF. In DNA form, the CDR3 reads TGCGCCAGCAGCTTGGATCCGAGCCCGAACACTGAAGCTTTCTTT.

V usage is TRBV11-3 and J usage is TRBJ2-1; TRBD2 agrees at 11 bases. V shed 0 bases and J 3 bases; nucleotides not matched to a gene: 7. The CDR3 is 18 amino acids. Germline-derived CDR1 and CDR2 are SGHNT and YENEEA. CDR3 sequence: CASSLDGLLAGGYNEQFF. The DNA of the CDR3 is TGTGCCAGCAGCTTAGATGGTCTCCTAGCGGGGGGCTACAATGAGCAGTTCTTC.